What follows is one T cell receptor beta chain and its context. Its antigen is currently unknown. The sample is drawn from a study of T cell clusters in autoimmune cytopenias. On the study more broadly: Healthy control donors averaged roughly 56 years of age, with a median of about 59 years. Per sample, median TRB depth was about 52,000 reads, yielding a median about 2,000 distinct clonotypes.

Regarding the study as a whole: Functional roles of the in silico T cell clusters still await experimental validation.

The germline V gene encodes CDR1 MNHNY and CDR2 SVGAGI (reference sequence). The CDR3 length is 19 residues. TRB was amplified by touch-down multiplex PCR, primer pools A and B combined. TCRdb reanalyzed the multiplex PCR reads, giving one entry per CDR3 protein sequence and no DNA. This repertoire includes about 15,000 distinct CDR3 sequences. Each sample's input was about 270 ng genomic DNA, some 38,000 genome equivalents. The same data also went into a second study, on T cell repertoires in aging, cancer and after chemotherapy. Turning to that study: Healthy donor repertoires were recorded over several months to years and showed clear clonal overlap.

The chain carries TRBV6-6 and TRBJ2-1; the TCRdb D gene call, TRBD2, has no DNA to confirm it. Sequences were obtained from peripheral blood. The clonotype comes from a human donor in good health. The CDR3 region is CASSYSKPGGRGSYNEQFF.